These 19 T cell receptor beta chains came from one sample sequenced in a study of blood T cell repertoires in COVID-19. Repertoires were generated with immunoSEQ multiplex PCR, while TCRdb's copy carries only in-frame clones and drops some. The sample has 250,000 to 300,000 clones; 85% to 90% are singletons. Sequenced material: peripheral blood. These receptors were collected from a woman aged 60-75 years with COVID-19, enrolled during active disease.

As DNA, the CDR3 is TGTGCCAGCAGCACAGGCGGTCAGCCCCAGCATTTT. Translation gives CASSTGGQPQHF. The gene calls are TRBV6-5 and TRBJ1-5; TRBD1 might be the D (5 bases). The germline V gene has CDR1 MNHEY and CDR2 SVGAGI. V was trimmed by 6 bases and J by 6 bases, leaving 9 bases between them. The CDR3 totals 12 residues.

The CDR3 spells CASSSTSGNTIYF. The CDR3 DNA is TGTGCCAGCAGCTCTACTTCTGGAAACACCATATATTTT. This chain joins TRBV7-2 and TRBJ1-3; D gene ambiguous. Germline CDR1 and CDR2: SGHTA and FQGNSA. Trimming shortened V by 4 bases and J by 1 base, and 5 bases separated the two germline ends. The CDR3 is made up of 13 amino acids.

Only one count was recorded for this clone. The chain is built from TRBV19 and TRBJ1-5; TRBD1 matches at 7 bases. This CDR3 contains 14 residues. Germline CDR1 is LNHDA and CDR2 is SQIVND (reference sequence). V dropped 5 bases and J dropped 4; count of bases not matched to a gene: 5. CDR3 DNA sequence: TGTGCCAGTAGTGTGGGACAGTCGAATCAGCCCCAGCATTTT. This encodes CASSVGQSNQPQHF.

The rearrangement joins TRBV30 to TRBJ2-2; TRBD1 agrees at 9 bases. The junction had 5 bases not matched to a gene; V was cut back by 6 bases and J by 3 bases. The CDR3 extends over 14 amino acids. Germline assignment: CDR1 GTSNPN and CDR2 SVGIG (reference sequence). The CDR3 sequence is CACGGTGYTGELFF. The CDR3 DNA follows: TGTGCCTGTGGTGGGACAGGGTACACCGGGGAGCTGTTTTTT.

This clone has a handful of counts. V gene TRBV30 combines with J gene TRBJ1-5, with D possibly being TRBD1 (6 bases). Germline loops: CDR1 GTSNPN, CDR2 SVGIG (reference sequence). The V gene lost 5 bases and the J gene lost 7 bases, with 12 bases spanning the gap. The CDR3 is made up of 12 amino acids. CDR3: CAWAGDRQPQHF. DNA for the CDR3: TGTGCCTGGGCAGGGGATAGACAGCCCCAGCATTTT.

In this sample, this clone turned up a few times. The V call is TRBV3-1 (or the pseudogene TRBV3-2), the J call TRBJ1-5; D gene ambiguous. CDR1 and CDR2 (germline): LGHDT, YNNKEL (reference sequence). V gave up 4 bases and J gave up 0 bases, with 4 bases separating them. The CDR3 is 13 residues long. The CDR3 protein is CASSRNSNQPQHF. Here the CDR3 DNA reads TGTGCCAGCAGCCGTAATAGCAATCAGCCCCAGCATTTT.

This clone turned up a few times. The chain couples TRBV5-1 to TRBJ2-3, with 13 nucleotides matching TRBD2. The ends lost 5 bases at V and 6 bases at J; junction bases unmatched: 9. The CDR3 length is 16 residues. CDR1 is SGHRS and CDR2 is YFSETQ in the germline V gene. CDR3 in amino acids: CASRGLAGPISDTQYF. CDR3 DNA: TGCGCCAGCAGGGGACTAGCGGGACCTATTAGCGATACGCAGTATTTT.

The chain joins TRBV27 to TRBJ2-7; tentatively, D is TRBD2 (6 bases). This CDR3 is built from 14 residues. Germline V CDR1 and CDR2: MNHEY, SMNVEV (reference sequence). Trimming removed 5 bases at V and 0 bases at J, with 11 bases between. CDR3 sequence reads: CASSPWTTSYEQYF. CDR3 DNA: TGTGCCAGCAGTCCCTGGACTACCTCCTACGAGCAGTACTTC.

V gene TRBV7-7 combines with J gene TRBJ2-1; D perhaps matches TRBD2 (6 bases). This CDR3 has 15 amino acids. Germline V lookup: CDR1 SSHAT, CDR2 FNYEAQ (reference sequence). The V end was cut by 2 bases, the J end by 2 bases, with 10 bases between. CDR3 sequence reads: CASSLSGQPYNEQFF. The CDR3 nucleotides read TGTGCCAGCAGCTTAAGCGGGCAACCCTACAATGAGCAGTTCTTC.

This clone was observed a single time. The CDR3 coding sequence is TGTGCCAGCAGCCCAAGACTAGCGGGAACGGAGCAGTTCTTC. Protein product: CASSPRLAGTEQFF. The rearrangement joins TRBV3-1 (or the pseudogene TRBV3-2) to TRBJ2-1; TRBD2 matches at 11 bases. V was clipped by 4 bases and J by 10 bases; unmatched bases: 6. Germline CDR1 reads LGHDT; CDR2 reads YNNKEL (reference sequence). The CDR3 extends over 14 amino acids.

V usage is TRBV3-1 (or the pseudogene TRBV3-2) and J usage is TRBJ1-1, with 7 bases matching TRBD1. The V segment lost 1 base and the J segment 8 bases; nucleotides outside the gene matches: 7. This CDR3 region has 14 residues. CDR1 is LGHDT and CDR2 is YNNKEL in the germline V gene (reference sequence). The CDR3, as DNA: TGTGCCAGCAGCCAAGTTGTGGCAGGGGGGGAAGCTTTCTTT. Amino acid sequence: CASSQVVAGGEAFF.

V and J are TRBV28 and TRBJ2-7; tentative D call: TRBD1 (6 bases). Germline CDR1 is MDHEN and CDR2 is SYDVKM. This CDR3 comprises 14 residues. Trimming left V 6 bases short and J 4 bases short, with 16 bases between. DNA for the CDR3: TGTGCCAGCAGCTCGCAGGGGATCCCATACGAGCAGTACTTC. Its translation is CASSSQGIPYEQYF.

The chain joins TRBV16 to TRBJ1-1; D is ambiguous. The length of the CDR3 is 14 residues. The V end lost 2 bases, the J end lost 1 base, and 8 bases lay between the germline ends. Germline loops: CDR1 KGHSY, CDR2 FQNENV. CDR3 nucleotides: TGTGCCAGCAGCCAAGGCCATGGGAACACTGAAGCTTTCTTT. Translating gives CASSQGHGNTEAFF.

The count of this clone is one. This CDR3 reads CATSGDRTDTQYF. The CDR3 region has the DNA TGTGCCACCAGTGGGGACAGAACAGATACGCAGTATTTT. The chain combines TRBV24-1 with TRBJ2-3; 7 positions match TRBD1. Trimming removed 5 bases from V and 3 bases from J; junction bases left unmatched: 1. Germline assignment: CDR1 KGHDR and CDR2 SFDVKD. The CDR3 is 13 amino acids.

J is TRBJ2-5 and V is TRBV10-3, with TRBD2 as a possible D gene (6 bases). Germline-derived CDR1 and CDR2 are ENHRY and SYGVKD. This CDR3 comprises 15 residues. The V and J ends lost 2 bases and 8 bases respectively, with 18 bases between them. CDR3 sequence (DNA): TGTGCCATCAGTGAGCGTGGGCAGGACGGGGGTACCCAGTACTTC. It specifies CAISERGQDGGTQYF.

The chain joins TRBV20-1 to TRBJ1-2; TRBD1 aligns across 8 bases. With V trimmed by 3 bases and J by 7 bases, 4 bases remained unmatched. The length of the CDR3 is 12 residues. From germline, CDR1 is DFQATT and CDR2 SNEGSKA (reference sequence). CDR3 sequence (DNA): TGCAGTGCTAGTAGACAGGGGTCTGGCTACACCTTC. It codes for CSASRQGSGYTF.

The chain has TRBV30 and TRBJ2-3, with 9 positions matching TRBD2. Per the germline V gene, CDR1 is GTSNPN and CDR2 is SVGIG (reference sequence). Trimming took 5 bases from V and 0 from J; bases not matched to a gene: 6. This CDR3 spans 15 amino acids. CDR3 in DNA: TGTGCCTGGGCACGACTAGCGGAAAGCACAGATACGCAGTATTTT. Translated, it gives CAWARLAESTDTQYF.

This sequence joins TRBV5-4 and TRBJ2-1; TRBD2 matches 8 bases. V trimming: 4 bases; J trimming: 6 bases; junction bases outside the gene matches: 9. The CDR3 is 15 amino acids. Germline-derived CDR1 and CDR2 are SGHNT and YYREEE (reference sequence). This chain's CDR3 is CASSTPGTSLNEQFF. As DNA, the CDR3 is TGTGCCAGCAGCACTCCCGGGACTAGTCTCAATGAGCAGTTCTTC.

The chain has TRBV11-3 and TRBJ2-5; 10 bases map to TRBD2. The germline V gene has CDR1 SGHNT and CDR2 YENEEA. This CDR3 comprises 15 residues. V was pared by 1 base and J by 4 bases, with 3 bases of the junction left unmatched. As DNA, the CDR3 is TGTGCCAGCAGCTTAGGGCTAGCGGGAGTAGAGACCCAGTACTTC. The encoded protein is CASSLGLAGVETQYF.